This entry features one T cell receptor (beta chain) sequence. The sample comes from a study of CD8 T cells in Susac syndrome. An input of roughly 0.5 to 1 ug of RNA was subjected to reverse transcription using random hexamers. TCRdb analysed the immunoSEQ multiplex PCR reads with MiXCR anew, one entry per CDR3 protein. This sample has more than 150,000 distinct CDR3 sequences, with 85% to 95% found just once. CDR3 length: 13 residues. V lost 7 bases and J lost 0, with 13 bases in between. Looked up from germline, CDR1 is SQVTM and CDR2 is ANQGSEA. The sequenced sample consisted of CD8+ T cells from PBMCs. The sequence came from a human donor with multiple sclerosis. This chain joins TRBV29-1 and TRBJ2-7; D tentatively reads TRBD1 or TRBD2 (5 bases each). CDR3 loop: CSGWDGSSYEQYF. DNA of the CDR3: TGCAGCGGATGGGACGGTAGCTCCTACGAGCAGTACTTC.